Presented here are 2 T cell receptor beta chains from one specimen sequenced in a study of T cells after yellow fever vaccination. TCRdb analysed the 5' RACE reads with MiXCR anew, one entry per CDR3 protein. The table lists 300,000 or so distinct CDR3 sequences, 7.5% to 9.5% of them singletons. The starting material was CD4+ T cells sorted from PBMCs, obtained 5 days after the yellow fever booster vaccination. The source of these receptors is a man younger than 35 who received the YFV17D yellow fever vaccine.

The genes are TRBV5-1 and TRBJ1-1; D is perhaps TRBD1 (6 bases). This CDR3 is 14 amino acids long. V lost 0 bases to trimming and J lost 6 bases, with 12 bases between them. Germline loops: CDR1 SGHRS, CDR2 YFSETQ. CDR3: CASSLGSGDPEAFF. The CDR3 region has the DNA TGCGCCAGCAGCTTGGGTTCAGGGGACCCTGAAGCTTTCTTT.

This clonotype was seen at least ten times. The chain couples TRBV6-5 to TRBJ2-4; D is perhaps TRBD1 or TRBD2 (6 bases each). The CDR3 extends over 15 amino acids. The germline V gene encodes CDR1 MNHEY and CDR2 SVGAGI. V gave up 5 bases and J gave up 0 bases, with 11 bases separating them. CDR3 sequence: CASSDGGGAKNIQYF. The CDR3 nucleotides read TGTGCCAGCAGTGACGGAGGGGGAGCCAAAAACATTCAGTACTTC.